The rows below give T cell receptor beta chains drawn from one sample of a study of cytomegalovirus exposure and HLA in healthy donors. Generated by immunoSEQ multiplex PCR, the TCRdb table keeps only in-frame clones and is missing some. The data contain approximately 160,000 clones, around 80% of them singletons. The sequencing sample was made of PBMCs. Receptor source: a middle-aged woman in good health and CMV-seropositive. CDR3s include the opening cysteine and the closing phenylalanine or tryptophan. The D gene is left open where the match is weak. The size entry is marked missing in some rows and otherwise reads once, few, many or a size class.

V gene	D gene	J gene	clone size	CDR3 DNA	CDR3 protein
TRBV7-8	TRBD2	TRBJ2-5	few	TGTGCCAGCAGCTACCGGCGTGGGACTAGGGAAGAGACCCAGTACTTC	CASSYRRGTREETQYF
TRBV14	.	TRBJ2-7	.	TGTGCCAGCAGCCCGACTACGTACTCCTACGAGCAGTACTTC	CASSPTTYSYEQYF
TRBV5-1	.	TRBJ2-3	few	TGCGCCAGCAGCCGCGGGTCCGGGAACACAGATACGCAGTATTTT	CASSRGSGNTDTQYF
TRBV11-3	TRBD1	TRBJ2-2	.	TGTGCCAGCAGCCCATCGTACCCGGGACAGGGTATCACCGGGGAGCTGTTTTTT	CASSPSYPGQGITGELFF
TRBV20-1	.	TRBJ1-1	once	TGCAGTGCTAGGTCCGGTACTGAAGCTTTCTTT	CSARSGTEAFF
TRBV28	TRBD1	TRBJ1-1	.	TGTGCCAGCTGTACTCCGGGACAGTACACTGAAGCTTTCTTT	CASCTPGQYTEAFF
TRBV10-3	TRBD1	TRBJ2-1	.	TGTGCCGCGGCGTCCGGGACAGGGTCCTACAATGAGCAGTTCTTC	CAAASGTGSYNEQFF
TRBV5-1	.	TRBJ1-1	.	TGCGCCAGCAGCCATGGATCGAGGTTGGACACTGAAGCTTTCTTT	CASSHGSRLDTEAFF
TRBV10-3	TRBD2	TRBJ2-2	.	TGTGCCATCAGTGAGTCGGAGACTAGCGATAGGGGGGAGCTGTTTTTT	CAISESETSDRGELFF
TRBV10-3	.	TRBJ1-1	.	TGTGCCATCAATGGAGTCAGGGGAAACACTGAAGCTTTCTTT	CAINGVRGNTEAFF
TRBV19	.	TRBJ1-2	few	TGTGCCAGTAGTACCGGAGGGAGCCGGGGAGGCTACACCTTC	CASSTGGSRGGYTF
TRBV4-3	.	TRBJ2-1	.	TGCGCCAGCAGCCAAGACCCCGGGGTGACCTACAATGAGCAGTTCTTC	CASSQDPGVTYNEQFF
TRBV6-6	TRBD1	TRBJ2-1	.	TGTGCCAGCTCCGGGACAGGGGGTAGTGGTGAGCAGTTCTTC	CASSGTGGSGEQFF
TRBV4-1	.	TRBJ1-1	many	TGCGCCAGCACCCCTGGAGATTACACTGAAGCTTTCTTT	CASTPGDYTEAFF
TRBV30	TRBD1	TRBJ2-1	.	TGTGCCTGGAGTGTAGGGACAGGCTCCTACAATGAGCAGTTCTTC	CAWSVGTGSYNEQFF
TRBV7-8	.	TRBJ2-7	.	TGTGCCAGCAGTTCGACTCCTCTCGGGCAGTACTTC	CASSSTPLGQYF
TRBV7-2	.	TRBJ2-3	.	TGTGCCAGCAGCTTCGGGGCAGATACGCAGTATTTT	CASSFGADTQYF
TRBV19	TRBD2	TRBJ2-3	.	TGTGCCAGTAGTTCATGGACTAGCGGGATGACCACAGATACGCAGTATTTT	CASSSWTSGMTTDTQYF
TRBV29-1	TRBD1	TRBJ2-1	.	TGCAGCGTCAACGGGGGACAGGGACTTGATGAGCAGTTCTTC	CSVNGGQGLDEQFF
TRBV19	.	TRBJ1-3	.	TGTGCCAGTACAGGGTCTCGCTCTGGAAACACCATATATTTT	CASTGSRSGNTIYF
TRBV6-1	.	TRBJ2-6	.	TGTGCCAGCAGTGGTCTCGGGGTAGCGGGGGCCAACGTCCTGACTTTC	CASSGLGVAGANVLTF
TRBV6-6	.	TRBJ1-1	.	TGTGCCAGCAGCGGACAGCCCGGCACTGAAGCTTTCTTT	CASSGQPGTEAFF
TRBV28	.	TRBJ2-7	once	TGTGCCAGCAGTTTCAGGGGGGCTAGGTACGAGCAGTACTTC	CASSFRGARYEQYF
TRBV30	.	TRBJ2-3	.	TGTGCCTGGAGTGTTAGTCCCTTCACAGATACGCAGTATTTT	CAWSVSPFTDTQYF
TRBV5-4	.	TRBJ2-5	.	TGTGCCAGCAGCTTGGGGGCAGGATACCCAAGGACCCAGTACTTC	CASSLGAGYPRTQYF
TRBV6-5	TRBD1	TRBJ1-1	few	TGTGCCAGCAGCGAGGGGGCTGAGAACACTGAAGCTTTCTTT	CASSEGAENTEAFF
TRBV30	TRBD1	TRBJ1-3	.	TGTGCCTGGAGTCCATTGACAGGGGTCCTCTCTGGAAACACCATATATTTT	CAWSPLTGVLSGNTIYF
TRBV28	.	TRBJ1-2	.	TGTGCCAGCAGTTTTCCCGCAGGTCCTTTCTATGGCTACACCTTC	CASSFPAGPFYGYTF
TRBV19	.	TRBJ1-2	.	TGTGCCAGTAGTATATCTCGAGTCGGCTACACCTTC	CASSISRVGYTF
TRBV6-1	.	TRBJ2-7	.	TGTGCCAGCAGTGAAGCGGGGGCCGTGGGGCAGTACTTC	CASSEAGAVGQYF
TRBV30	.	TRBJ1-1	.	TGTGCCTGGAGTGTCGACCCCGATGTGCGGGTCAAGACTGAAGCTTTCTTT	CAWSVDPDVRVKTEAFF
TRBV2	TRBD1	TRBJ1-4	few	TGTGCCAGCAGTGGTCGGTGGACAGGGGCCATTAATGAAAAACTGTTTTTT	CASSGRWTGAINEKLFF
TRBV7-8	.	TRBJ1-2	.	TGTGCCAGCAGCCGAAACGGAGGCTTCTATGGCTACACCTTC	CASSRNGGFYGYTF
TRBV11-3	TRBD1	TRBJ2-7	.	TGTGCCAGCAGCCATGGGACAGGGGAAGCCTACGAGCAGTACTTC	CASSHGTGEAYEQYF
TRBV7-8	.	TRBJ1-3	once	TGTGCCAGCAGCTTAGTGAGCCCTGGAAACACCATATATTTT	CASSLVSPGNTIYF
TRBV6-5	TRBD2	TRBJ2-1	.	TGTGCCAGCAGACCGGGACTAGCGGGGAATGAGCAGTTCTTC	CASRPGLAGNEQFF
TRBV6-5	.	TRBJ1-6	.	TGTGCCAGCAGTTATGGAGGAAATTATTCACCCCTCCACTTT	CASSYGGNYSPLHF
TRBV14	TRBD1	TRBJ1-6	.	TGTGCCAGCAGCCAGACAGGGAATTCACCCCTCCACTTT	CASSQTGNSPLHF
TRBV28	TRBD2	TRBJ2-3	.	TGTGCCAGCAGTGTAGCGGGGCGCACAGATACGCAGTATTTT	CASSVAGRTDTQYF
TRBV7-9	TRBD2	TRBJ2-1	.	TGTGCCAGCAGCCCCGGGACTAGCGGGGGGGTACGTGAGCAGTTCTTC	CASSPGTSGGVREQFF
TRBV10-3	.	TRBJ1-2	.	TGTGCCATCTCCCCCGGTCCAACTACTAACTATGGCTACACCTTC	CAISPGPTTNYGYTF
TRBV27	TRBD1	TRBJ1-6	.	TGTGCCAGCAGACTGGACAGGGGGGATTCACCCCTCCACTTT	CASRLDRGDSPLHF
TRBV5-6	.	TRBJ2-2	medium-sized	TGTGCCAGCAGCCCGTGGACTGGGGACACCGGGGAGCTGTTTTTT	CASSPWTGDTGELFF
TRBV10-3	.	TRBJ1-2	.	TGTGCCATCAGTGTTGCAGGGGCCTTTACCACCGACTCCACCCTTCTAGATACTAACTATGGCTACACCTTC	CAISVAGAFTTDSTLLDTNYGYTF
TRBV29-1	.	TRBJ1-1	.	TGCAGCGTTGAAATTGGGGGCTCTCTCACTGAAGCTTTCTTT	CSVEIGGSLTEAFF
TRBV11-2	TRBD1	TRBJ1-2	.	TGTGCCAGCAGCTACTCACCAGGGGGCGAAGGCTACACCTTC	CASSYSPGGEGYTF
TRBV11-2	.	TRBJ2-5	.	TGTGCCAGCAGCTTAGGAATTCAAGAGGGAGAGACCCAGTACTTC	CASSLGIQEGETQYF
TRBV7-8	TRBD1	TRBJ1-2	.	TGTGCCAGCAGCTTTGGGACAGATGGTTATGGCTACACCTTC	CASSFGTDGYGYTF
TRBV18	TRBD1	TRBJ1-2	.	TGTGCCAGCTCCCTCGGACAGGGCGCTAACTATGGCTACACCTTC	CASSLGQGANYGYTF